These 29 T cell receptor beta chains were sequenced from one sample in a study of cytomegalovirus exposure and HLA in healthy donors. Primers for the PCR totalled 60 Vbeta and 13 Jbeta. Repertoires were generated with immunoSEQ multiplex PCR, while TCRdb's copy carries only in-frame clones and drops some. The data show under 250,000 clones, over 80% seen once. The source material was PBMCs. These receptors all stem from a woman in her forties or fifties in good health and CMV-seropositive.

The chain carries TRBV7-8 and TRBJ1-6, with unresolved D. The V and J ends lost 5 bases and 0 bases respectively, with 11 bases between them. From germline, CDR1 is SGHVS and CDR2 FQNEAQ. This CDR3 has 16 residues. As DNA, the CDR3 is TGTGCCAGCAGCGCCGCGGGGAGCTCCTATAATTCACCCCTCCACTTT. Its protein is CASSAAGSSYNSPLHF.

This clone appeared a few times. This rearrangement joins TRBV25-1 to TRBJ2-6; possibly TRBD2 for D (5 bases). CDR1 and CDR2 (germline): MGHDK, SYGVNS. The CDR3 totals 17 residues. Between the trimmed V and J ends, which lost 4 bases and 0 bases, there was a span of 13 bases. The CDR3 reads CASSGRTVLSGANVLTF. CDR3 bases: TGTGCCAGCAGTGGGAGGACGGTACTCTCTGGGGCCAACGTCCTGACTTTC.

The chain couples TRBV18 to TRBJ2-3; 7 bases line up with TRBD1. V shed 6 bases and J 2 bases; nucleotides not matched to a gene: 8. The length of the CDR3 is 15 residues. Germline CDR1 is KGHSH and CDR2 is LQKENI. The CDR3 sequence is CASSRGGQATDTQYF. For the CDR3, the DNA is TGTGCCAGCTCGCGCGGCGGACAGGCCACAGATACGCAGTATTTT.

This sequence joins TRBV7-3 and TRBJ2-7, with D possibly TRBD2 on 5 matching bases. This CDR3 comprises 14 residues. Germline loops: CDR1 SGHTA, CDR2 FQGTGA. Trimming cost V 2 bases and J 5 bases, with 13 bases left between them. CDR3 residues: CASSLGRGPNEQYF. The CDR3 DNA follows: TGTGCCAGCAGCTTAGGTCGGGGTCCTAACGAGCAGTACTTC.

This chain links TRBV7-2 with TRBJ2-4, with 9 bases identical to TRBD1. Germline V gives CDR1 SGHTA, CDR2 FQGNSA. The CDR3 contains 17 residues. With V trimmed by 5 bases and J by 7 bases, 15 bases remained unmatched. The CDR3 DNA is TGTGCCAGCAGCAACCGGGGACAGGGAGTCCAGGGGAACATTCAGTACTTC. Protein product: CASSNRGQGVQGNIQYF. Using reference TRBV7-2 and TRBJ2-4 for the parts outside the CDR3, the full variable domain is GAGVSQSPSNKVTEKGKDVELRCDPISGHTALYWYRQSLGQGLEFLIYFQGNSAPDKSGLPSDRFSAERTGGSVSTLTIQRTQQEDSAVYLCASSNRGQGVQGNIQYFGAGTRLSVL.

This clone occurred a few times. The J gene is TRBJ2-2, the V gene TRBV5-4; 7 nucleotides line up with TRBD1. This CDR3 has 15 residues. CDR1 is SGHNT and CDR2 is YYREEE in the germline V gene (reference sequence). V shed 4 bases and J 2 bases; nucleotides not matched to a gene: 5. This CDR3 is CASSKGQTNTGELFF. The DNA of the CDR3 is TGTGCCAGCAGCAAGGGACAGACAAACACCGGGGAGCTGTTTTTT.

The gene calls are TRBV12-5 and TRBJ1-4; 7 bases are a match to TRBD1. The V segment lost 5 bases and the J segment 8 bases; nucleotides outside the gene matches: 8. The CDR3 runs 14 residues. Germline assignment: CDR1 LGHNT and CDR2 FRNRAP. Here the CDR3 DNA reads TGTGCTAGTGGTCTGACAGGGAGCAGCGAAAAACTGTTTTTT. This encodes CASGLTGSSEKLFF.

J is TRBJ1-2 and V is TRBV29-1; perhaps TRBD1 as D (5 bases). Trimming stripped 4 bases from V and 7 bases from J, with 13 bases between. Germline V gene sequence: CDR1 SQVTM, CDR2 ANQGSEA. CDR3 length: 12 residues. The CDR3 spells CSVVQGGSGYTF. The CDR3 DNA reads as TGCAGCGTTGTTCAGGGAGGTAGTGGCTACACCTTC.

This chain links TRBV5-8 with TRBJ2-3; D remains ambiguous. The V gene lost 5 bases and the J gene lost 1 base, with 8 bases spanning the gap. This CDR3 is built from 13 residues. CDR1 is SGHTS and CDR2 is YDEGEE in the germline V gene. In DNA, the CDR3 is TGTGCCAGCAGAAAGCGTGGCACAGATACGCAGTATTTT. It encodes CASRKRGTDTQYF. Variable domain in full (rest from reference TRBV5-8 and TRBJ2-3): EAGVTQSPTHLIKTRGQQATLRCSPISGHTSVYWYQQALGLGLQFLLWYDEGEERNRGNFPPRFSGRQFPNYSSELNVNALELEDSALYLCASRKRGTDTQYFGPGTRLTVL.

The genes are TRBV7-9 and TRBJ2-1; 8 bases agree with TRBD2. Looked up from germline, CDR1 is SEHNR and CDR2 is FQNEAQ (reference sequence). With 2 bases clipped from V and 9 bases from J, the junction kept 9 bases outside the gene matches. This CDR3 comprises 15 residues. CDR3 nucleotide sequence: TGTGCCAGCAGCTTAACCGGGACTAGTGGAGGTGAGCAGTTCTTC. It yields the protein CASSLTGTSGGEQFF.

This clone was observed a single time. The identical CDR3 is also encoded by other nucleotide sequences in the sample. The CDR3 spells CAGGQRNTEAFF. The CDR3 DNA follows: TGTGCCGGAGGACAGAGGAACACTGAAGCTTTCTTT. The chain has TRBV6-1 and TRBJ1-1; D possibly corresponds to TRBD1 (6 bases). V was cut by 11 bases and J by 1 base, with 11 bases left in between. CDR3 length equals 12 residues. Germline CDR1 is MNHNS and CDR2 is SASEGT.

The gene calls are TRBV5-6 and TRBJ2-1, with TRBD2 matching 9 bases. There are 15 residues in the CDR3. V gave up 2 bases and J gave up 6 bases; unmatched junction bases: 6. Looked up from germline, CDR1 is SGHDT and CDR2 is YYEEEE. The CDR3 nucleotides read TGTGCCAGCAGCTTTGGAGCGGGGGGTGTCAATGAGCAGTTCTTC. It translates to CASSFGAGGVNEQFF.

This chain connects TRBV5-1 to TRBJ2-5, with 11 bases identical to TRBD2. CDR1 is SGHRS, CDR2 YFSETQ, per germline. The CDR3 consists of 16 residues. Losses at the gene ends were 0 bases for V and 5 bases for J; bases not matched to a gene: 6. CDR3 loop: CASSLGTSGGRETQYF. CDR3 in DNA: TGCGCCAGCAGCTTGGGAACTAGCGGGGGACGGGAGACCCAGTACTTC.

The genes are TRBV2 and TRBJ2-3, with 8 bases identical to TRBD1. Unmatched junction bases numbered 10, after V lost 6 bases and J lost 2 bases. Germline V gene lookup returns CDR1 SNHLY and CDR2 FYNNEI. CDR3 length equals 16 residues. CDR3 region: CASRTQGARSTDTQYF. The CDR3 coding sequence is TGTGCCAGCAGGACCCAGGGGGCTAGATCCACAGATACGCAGTATTTT.

This rearrangement joins TRBV9 to TRBJ2-7, with TRBD2 matching 10 bases. Trimming removed 4 bases from V and 0 bases from J; junction bases left unmatched: 4. Germline V gene sequence: CDR1 SGDLS, CDR2 YYNGEE. The CDR3 is 15 residues long. CDR3 coding DNA: TGTGCCAGCAGCCCCGGGACTAGCGTCTCCTACGAGCAGTACTTC. It codes for CASSPGTSVSYEQYF.

As to this clone: Mismatch with germline at one junction end may stem from a read error. The rearrangement uses TRBV18 and TRBJ2-7, with a weak D call TRBD1 (8 bases). Germline V gives CDR1 KGHSH, CDR2 LQKENI. The CDR3 runs to 15 residues. This CDR3 reads CASSPQGGLSYEQYF. The CDR3 DNA is TGTGCCAGCTCCCCACAGGGGGGGCTTTCCTACGAGCAGTACTTC.

Worth noting for this clone: Germline and junction disagree at one end, which may indicate a read error. The chain couples TRBV19 to TRBJ1-1; D ambiguous. The CDR3 length is 13 residues. Germline V gives CDR1 LNHDA, CDR2 SQIVND (reference sequence). This CDR3 is CARSITSNTEAFF. The CDR3 coding sequence is TGTGCCAGGAGTATAACATCGAACACTGAAGCTTTCTTT.

The V and J genes are TRBV5-1 and TRBJ2-1; D is unclear. Deletions cut 2 bases from V and 8 bases from J, with 8 bases between. The CDR3 runs 12 residues. Germline values: CDR1 SGHRS, CDR2 YFSETQ. CDR3 bases: TGCGCCAGCAGCTTTACTCTAGATGAGCAGTTCTTC. This translates into CASSFTLDEQFF.

Regarding this clone: Its ends do not fully match the called genes, so a read error is possible. The genes are TRBV7-9 and TRBJ1-5; D not certain. The CDR3 length is 12 residues. Germline CDR1 SEHNR, CDR2 FQNEAQ (reference sequence). The chain's CDR3 is CSSSYRGSAQHF. For the CDR3, the DNA is TGTTCCAGCAGCTACCGCGGGTCGGCCCAGCATTTT.

The chain is built from TRBV4-2 and TRBJ1-2, with TRBD1 as a possible D gene (6 bases). V lost 0 bases and J lost 5, with 13 bases in between. The CDR3 runs to 15 residues. The germline gives CDR1 LGHNA, CDR2 YNFKEQ. For the CDR3, the DNA is TGTGCCAGCAGCCAAGAACTCCGACAGGCATATGGCTACACCTTC. Protein: CASSQELRQAYGYTF.

The J gene is TRBJ1-5, the V gene TRBV6-1, with 10 bases that match TRBD1. Germline V gene lookup returns CDR1 MNHNS and CDR2 SASEGT. The CDR3 is 15 amino acids. The J segment lost 4 bases and the V segment lost 4 bases, leaving 4 bases of the junction unmatched. CDR3 protein: CASSATGGGNQPQHF. CDR3 nucleotide sequence: TGTGCCAGCAGTGCGACAGGGGGCGGAAATCAGCCCCAGCATTTT.

The V call is TRBV4-1, the J call TRBJ1-1; 10 nucleotides line up with TRBD1. The CDR3 totals 16 residues. V trimming: 4 bases; J trimming: 5 bases; junction bases outside the gene matches: 10. CDR1 is MGHRA and CDR2 is YSYEKL in the germline V gene. The CDR3 spells CASSPAGDRGRTEAFF. The CDR3 bases are TGCGCCAGCAGCCCCGCCGGGGACAGGGGTCGGACTGAAGCTTTCTTT.

V is TRBV4-1 and J is TRBJ1-1; TRBD1 agrees at 10 bases. There are 15 residues in the CDR3. V was clipped by 3 bases and J by 6 bases; unmatched bases: 7. The V gene's germline CDR1 is MGHRA and CDR2 YSYEKL. CDR3 coding DNA: TGCGCCAGCAGCCATCGACAGGGGGCAGTGCCTGAAGCTTTCTTT. Its protein product is CASSHRQGAVPEAFF.

This clone was counted only a few times. This rearrangement joins TRBV19 to TRBJ1-2; 10 bases are a match to TRBD1. The CDR3 has 15 amino acids. Trimming cost V 8 bases and J 5 bases; bases outside gene matches: 11. Germline assignment: CDR1 LNHDA and CDR2 SQIVND (reference sequence). CDR3 sequence: CASSGQGPSIYGYTF. The CDR3 DNA follows: TGTGCCAGTTCGGGACAGGGGCCGTCGATTTATGGCTACACCTTC.

This chain links TRBV19 with TRBJ1-5, with no clear D. Trimming removed 6 bases from V and 2 bases from J, with 11 bases in between. In germline, CDR1 is LNHDA, CDR2 SQIVND (reference sequence). The CDR3 spans 14 residues. The CDR3 DNA sequence: TGTGCCAGTAGGAAGGAGAGCGGCAATCAGCCCCAGCATTTT. It translates to CASRKESGNQPQHF.

This clone was recorded a few times. The rearrangement links TRBV7-2 to TRBJ1-2, with a possible D match to TRBD1 (5 bases). The CDR3 sequence is 13 residues long. CDR1 and CDR2 (germline): SGHTA, FQGNSA. Trimming cost V 4 bases and J 4 bases, with 10 bases left between them. CDR3 bases: TGTGCCAGCAGCTCTCAGGGTGTCTATGGCTACACCTTC. Translated: CASSSQGVYGYTF.

V usage is TRBV7-3 and J usage is TRBJ1-2; 7 nucleotides align to TRBD1. V lost 5 bases to trimming and J lost 8 bases; unmatched junction nucleotides: 8. The CDR3 extends over 13 amino acids. The germline V gene has CDR1 SGHTA and CDR2 FQGTGA. The CDR3 spells CASSNPPGGGYTF. DNA of the CDR3: TGTGCCAGCAGCAACCCCCCAGGGGGGGGCTACACCTTC.

This clone was seen only once. The chain carries TRBV5-1 and TRBJ2-1; TRBD2 matches at 8 bases. The CDR3 is made up of 18 amino acids. Germline CDR1 and CDR2: SGHRS and YFSETQ. The V segment lost 6 bases and the J segment 12 bases; nucleotides outside the gene matches: 26. The CDR3 loop reads CASIRGRSSAGATPAQFF. DNA of the CDR3: TGCGCCAGCATCCGGGGTAGATCGTCAGCGGGGGCCACGCCAGCGCAGTTCTTC. The variable domain in full, completed from reference TRBV5-1 and TRBJ2-1, reads KAGVTQTPRYLIKTRGQQVTLSCSPISGHRSVSWYQQTPGQGLQFLFEYFSETQRNKGNFPGRFSGRQFSNSRSEMNVSTLELGDSALYLCASIRGRSSAGATPAQFFGPGTRLTVL.

V usage is TRBV18 and J usage is TRBJ2-3; 7 bases are a match to TRBD1. Per the germline V gene, CDR1 is KGHSH and CDR2 is LQKENI. The V and J ends lost 4 bases and 1 base, in that order; junction bases with no gene match: 2. This CDR3 comprises 14 residues. DNA for the CDR3: TGTGCCAGCTCACACGGACAGGGCACAGATACGCAGTATTTT. Protein product: CASSHGQGTDTQYF.